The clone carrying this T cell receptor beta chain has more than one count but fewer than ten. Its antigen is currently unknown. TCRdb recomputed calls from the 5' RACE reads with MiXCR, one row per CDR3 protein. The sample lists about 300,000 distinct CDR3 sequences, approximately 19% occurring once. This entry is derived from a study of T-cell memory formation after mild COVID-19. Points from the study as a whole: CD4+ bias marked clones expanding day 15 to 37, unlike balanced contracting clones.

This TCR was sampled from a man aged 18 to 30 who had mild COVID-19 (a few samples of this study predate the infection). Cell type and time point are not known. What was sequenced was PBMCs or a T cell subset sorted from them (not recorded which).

The CDR3 region has the DNA TGCGCCAGCAGCCAAGTTCGGAGGGGCGAGCAGTACTTC. Translated: CASSQVRRGEQYF. The chain employs TRBV4-3 and TRBJ2-7, with D perhaps matching TRBD2 (6 bases). With 1 base removed from V and 6 bases from J, the gap between germline ends came to 10 bases. CDR3 length: 13 amino acids. Germline CDR1 is LGHNA and CDR2 is YSLEER.